Listed below are T cell receptor beta chains from one sample, sequenced in a study of T cells after yellow fever vaccination. TCRdb analysed the 5' RACE reads with MiXCR anew, one entry per CDR3 protein. The sample shows around 550,000 distinct CDR3 sequences, approximately 21% of them seen only once. The specimen was PBMCs, collected 15 days after the yellow fever booster vaccination. These receptors originate from a man younger than 45 who received the YFV17D yellow fever vaccine. Both conserved end residues are part of each CDR3. Fields, in order: clone size, D gene, V gene, J gene, CDR3 protein, CDR3 DNA. The D gene is left open where the match is weak. Expanded clones get a size class; other rows say once, few or many, or leave the size out.

clone_size: few; d_call: TRBD1; v_call: TRBV5-8; j_call: TRBJ2-3; cdr3_aa: CASSLSGTGGRDTQYF; cdr3_nt: TGTGCCAGCAGCTTATCCGGGACAGGGGGCAGGGATACGCAGTATTTT
clone_size: .; d_call: TRBD2; v_call: TRBV5-1; j_call: TRBJ2-7; cdr3_aa: CASSLRLAGGSYEQYF; cdr3_nt: TGCGCCAGCAGCTTGCGACTAGCGGGAGGTAGCTACGAGCAGTACTTC
clone_size: .; d_call: TRBD2; v_call: TRBV5-1; j_call: TRBJ2-7; cdr3_aa: CASSLNPGLADYEQYF; cdr3_nt: TGCGCCAGCAGCTTGAACCCGGGACTAGCGGACTACGAGCAGTACTTC
clone_size: .; d_call: .; v_call: TRBV20-1; j_call: TRBJ2-3; cdr3_aa: CSACPPAVGTQYF; cdr3_nt: TGCAGTGCCTGCCCCCCGGCCGTTGGTACGCAGTATTTT
clone_size: many; d_call: TRBD2; v_call: TRBV10-1; j_call: TRBJ2-1; cdr3_aa: CASSESLAGHNEQFF; cdr3_nt: TGCGCCAGCAGTGAGTCGTTAGCGGGACACAATGAGCAGTTCTTC
clone_size: .; d_call: TRBD1; v_call: TRBV6-2/TRBV6-3; j_call: TRBJ2-1; cdr3_aa: CASSRLRDSDYNEQFF; cdr3_nt: TGTGCCAGCAGTAGACTTCGGGACAGCGATTACAATGAGCAGTTCTTC
clone_size: many; d_call: .; v_call: TRBV7-9; j_call: TRBJ1-1; cdr3_aa: CASSWDNTEAFF; cdr3_nt: TGTGCCAGCAGCTGGGACAACACTGAAGCTTTCTTT
clone_size: few; d_call: .; v_call: TRBV7-8; j_call: TRBJ2-2; cdr3_aa: CASSLLQDTGELFF; cdr3_nt: TGTGCCAGCAGCCTCTTGCAGGACACCGGGGAGCTGTTTTTT
clone_size: .; d_call: .; v_call: TRBV24-1; j_call: TRBJ2-3; cdr3_aa: CATSDFLYSGDGTDTQYF; cdr3_nt: TGTGCCACCAGTGATTTTCTATATTCGGGAGACGGTACAGATACGCAGTATTTT
clone_size: many; d_call: .; v_call: TRBV9; j_call: TRBJ2-2; cdr3_aa: CASTDTGELFF; cdr3_nt: TGTGCCAGCACTGACACCGGGGAGCTGTTTTTT
clone_size: .; d_call: .; v_call: TRBV12-3/TRBV12-4; j_call: TRBJ2-3; cdr3_aa: CASSAQRADTQYF; cdr3_nt: TGTGCCAGCAGTGCACAAAGGGCAGATACGCAGTATTTT
clone_size: .; d_call: .; v_call: TRBV7-2; j_call: TRBJ2-3; cdr3_aa: CASSFLTSTAPTQYF; cdr3_nt: TGTGCCAGCAGCTTTCTGACTAGTACGGCCCCTACGCAGTATTTT
clone_size: .; d_call: TRBD2; v_call: TRBV4-2; j_call: TRBJ2-2; cdr3_aa: CASSGGGIRTGELFF; cdr3_nt: TGTGCCAGCAGCGGGGGGGGGATCCGCACCGGGGAGCTGTTTTTT